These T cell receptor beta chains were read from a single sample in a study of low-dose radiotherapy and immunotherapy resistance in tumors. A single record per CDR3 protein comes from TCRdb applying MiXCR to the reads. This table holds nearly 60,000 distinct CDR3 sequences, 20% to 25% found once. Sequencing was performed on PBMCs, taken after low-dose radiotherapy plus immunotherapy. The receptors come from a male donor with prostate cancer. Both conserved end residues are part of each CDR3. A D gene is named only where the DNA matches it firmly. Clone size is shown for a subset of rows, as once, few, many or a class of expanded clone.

TGTGCCAGCAGCGTAGATCAGGGGATTACTGAAGCTTTCTTT,CASSVDQGITEAFF,TRBV9,.,.,TRBJ1-1
TGTGCCAGCAGTTCCCCGCACAGGGGGCCCGACAATGAGCAGTTCTTC,CASSSPHRGPDNEQFF,TRBV28,TRBD1,medium-sized,TRBJ2-1
TGTGCCAGCAGTGAAATTGGATATCGCGCAGATACGCAGTATTTT,CASSEIGYRADTQYF,TRBV6-2/TRBV6-3,.,.,TRBJ2-3
TGTGCCAGCAGCCCGGGGTCAGGTTCAGCCGGGGAGCTGTTTTTT,CASSPGSGSAGELFF,TRBV12-3/TRBV12-4,.,.,TRBJ2-2
TGCAGTGCTAGAGAGGGGGGGCGTATGACCGGGGAGCTGTTTTTT,CSAREGGRMTGELFF,TRBV20-1,.,many,TRBJ2-2
.,CATSEPGRAGELFFFF,TRBV24-1,.,.,TRBJ2-2
TGCAGTGCTCCTCTAGCGGTTGGCGAGACCCAGTACTTC,CSAPLAVGETQYF,TRBV20-1,TRBD2,many,TRBJ2-5
TGCAGTGCTCTCCCCCGACAGGCGGGGGGAGAAGATACGCAGTATTTT,CSALPRQAGGEDTQYF,TRBV20-1,TRBD2,few,TRBJ2-3
TGTGCCAGCAGTTACCCGGGACTAGCGGAGCGGCAGTTCTTC,CASSYPGLAERQFF,TRBV28,TRBD2,once,TRBJ2-1
TGTGCCAGCATAACCTCCGGGACAGGGACTTACGAGCAGTACTTC,CASITSGTGTYEQYF,TRBV28,TRBD1,many,TRBJ2-7
TGCGCCAGCAGCTTGGTTTCGGGGGTGGAAAACATTCAGTACTTC,CASSLVSGVENIQYF,TRBV5-1,.,many,TRBJ2-4
TGTGCCAGCAGCCTAGAGACTAGCGGGAGAGCAAAGACCCAGTACTTC,CASSLETSGRAKTQYF,TRBV11-2,TRBD2,many,TRBJ2-5
TGTGCCAGCAGTTTGATAAGAACCTTCTCCTACGAGCAGTACTTC,CASSLIRTFSYEQYF,TRBV28,.,many,TRBJ2-7
TGTGCCAGCAGTGAATTGGGACAGGGCACAGATACGCAGTATTTT,CASSELGQGTDTQYF,TRBV2,TRBD1,many,TRBJ2-3
TGTGCCAGCAGGCTACAGAACACTGAAGCTTTCTTT,CASRLQNTEAFF,TRBV11-2,.,many,TRBJ1-1
TGTGCCAGCAGTTCCGGGACAGGGAACTATGGCTACACCTTC,CASSSGTGNYGYTF,TRBV6-2/TRBV6-3,TRBD1,many,TRBJ1-2
TGCAGCGTTGTGTTCGGGGATAGCAATCAGCCCCAGCATTTT,CSVVFGDSNQPQHF,TRBV29-1,.,many,TRBJ1-5
TGCAGTGGGGCAGTAGCGGGACACACAGATACGCAGTATTTT,CSGAVAGHTDTQYF,TRBV20-1,TRBD2,many,TRBJ2-3
TGTGCCAGCTCACCTGTTGTCCTAGCGGGGAACACCGGGGAGCTGTTTTTT,CASSPVVLAGNTGELFF,TRBV18,TRBD2,many,TRBJ2-2
TGTGCCAGCAGGGCAGCGGGAGCTGGGCATGAGCAGTTCTTC,CASRAAGAGHEQFF,TRBV28,TRBD2,.,TRBJ2-1
TGTGCCAGCAGTTACCAGTGGCCGGGGGTACCGAACACTGAAGCTTTCTTT,CASSYQWPGVPNTEAFF,TRBV6-8,.,many,TRBJ1-1
TGTGCCAGCAGCCAAGAACTCGAGGGGTATCAGCCCCAGCATTTT,CASSQELEGYQPQHF,TRBV4-2,.,few,TRBJ1-5
TGTGCCAGCAGCCACAGGGGGCGAGGGAAACAAGAGACCCAGTACTTC,CASSHRGRGKQETQYF,TRBV28,TRBD1,medium-sized,TRBJ2-5
TGTGCCAGTAGCCCCAATGGCGGTGACTATGGCTACACCTTC,CASSPNGGDYGYTF,TRBV19,.,many,TRBJ1-2
TGTGCTAGTGGTTTACGGGACAGTAGCACAGATACGCAGTATTTT,CASGLRDSSTDTQYF,TRBV12-5,TRBD1,many,TRBJ2-3
TGTGCCAGCAGCTTAGGAATGACAGGGGCTGGCGGGGAGCTGTTTTTT,CASSLGMTGAGGELFF,TRBV7-2,TRBD1,many,TRBJ2-2
TGTGCCAGCACCGGGGCGGCAGGGGTGGTCACTGAAGCTTTCTTT,CASTGAAGVVTEAFF,TRBV28,.,.,TRBJ1-1
TGTGCCAGCAGCCGGGACACGAGGGACACTGAAGCTTTCTTT,CASSRDTRDTEAFF,TRBV27,.,many,TRBJ1-1
TGTGCCAGCAAGGCTAGCGCCCACTCCTACGAGCAGTACTTC,CASKASAHSYEQYF,TRBV7-3,.,many,TRBJ2-7
TGTGCCAGCAGCCAGCGGCTAGCGGACTACAATGAGCAGTTCTTC,CASSQRLADYNEQFF,TRBV9,TRBD2,many,TRBJ2-1
TGTGCCAGCAGCCAAGAGTCTCCGGGAGGGATCAATGAGCAGTTCTTC,CASSQESPGGINEQFF,TRBV4-2,TRBD2,many,TRBJ2-1
TGTGCCAGCAGTTACCAGGATACAGGGTTGAGCACCGGGGAGCTGTTTTTT,CASSYQDTGLSTGELFF,TRBV6-2/TRBV6-3,.,many,TRBJ2-2